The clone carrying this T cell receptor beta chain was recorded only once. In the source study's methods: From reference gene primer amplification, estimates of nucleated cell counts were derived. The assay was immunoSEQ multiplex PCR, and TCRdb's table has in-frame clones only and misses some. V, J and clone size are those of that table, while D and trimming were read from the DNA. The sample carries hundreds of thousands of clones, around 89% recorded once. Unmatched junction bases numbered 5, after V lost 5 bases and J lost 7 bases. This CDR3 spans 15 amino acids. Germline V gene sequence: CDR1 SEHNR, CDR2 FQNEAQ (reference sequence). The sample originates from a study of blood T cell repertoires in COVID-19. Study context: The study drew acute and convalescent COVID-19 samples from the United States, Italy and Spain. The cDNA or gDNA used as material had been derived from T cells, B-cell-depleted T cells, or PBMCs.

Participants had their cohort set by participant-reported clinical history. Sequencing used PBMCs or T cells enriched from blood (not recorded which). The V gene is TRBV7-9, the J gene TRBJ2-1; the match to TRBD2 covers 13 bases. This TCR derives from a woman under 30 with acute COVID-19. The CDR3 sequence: CASSDRLAGGNEQFF. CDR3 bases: TGTGCCAGCAGCGACAGACTAGCGGGAGGAAATGAGCAGTTCTTC.